This T cell receptor beta chain was identified in a study of Graves' ophthalmopathy and Graves' hyperthyroidism. Study background: Specimen type is peripheral blood, obtained at initial diagnosis before any treatment. Study-level points and caveats: With a specificity of just over 72% and a sensitivity of 70% to 71%, the model predicted ophthalmopathy progression. Sensitivity reached 87.88% and specificity about 81% for a 13-signature model separating ophthalmopathy from stable hyperthyroidism.

This clonotype was seen at least ten times. Its target is unknown. The authors amplified TCR beta CDR3 regions from RNA transcripts. HTBI-primed RT-PCR formed the first round, and a multiplex PCR formed the second. TCRdb redid the calling of the multiplex PCR reads with MiXCR, one entry per CDR3 protein. Among 360,000 or so distinct CDR3 sequences listed, about 18% were seen once. This CDR3 is built from 14 residues. Germline-derived CDR1 and CDR2 are MNHEY and SVGEGT. V lost 3 bases and J lost 6, with 15 bases in between. Sequencing was performed on peripheral blood. The TCR was taken from a woman between 18 and 29 years old with Graves' ophthalmopathy. The rearrangement uses TRBV6-2 or TRBV6-3 and TRBJ2-7; TRBD2 is a possible D gene (6 bases). The CDR3 DNA is TGTGCCAGCAGTTATGGCCCCGCGGGGAGCGAGCAGTACTTC. It is translated as CASSYGPAGSEQYF.